This T cell receptor beta chain stems from a study of T cell changes during pregnancy in multiple sclerosis. Clones were sequenced by immunoSEQ multiplex PCR, and TCRdb holds only the in-frame ones, with some missing. The repertoire includes around 48,000 clones, approximately 92% of them detected once, and approximately 0.9% sits in the top ten. The sample consisted of CD4+ T cells from peripheral blood mononuclear cells, taken in the second trimester of pregnancy. The TCR sequence derives from a female donor in good health, enrolled as a control in a pregnancy study.

The CDR3 coding sequence is TGTGCCAGCACCCGCGGGCAGAGGAATGAGCAGTTCTTC. Protein: CASTRGQRNEQFF. This chain links TRBV7-9 with TRBJ2-1; a possible D gene is TRBD2 (5 bases). Germline CDR1 and CDR2: SEHNR and FQNEAQ (reference sequence). Trimming cost V 7 bases and J 7 bases, with 14 bases left between them. The CDR3 is 13 residues long.